This TCR beta chain was sequenced for a study of cytomegalovirus exposure and HLA in healthy donors (dated by TCRdb to about 2017). For context, the study as a whole: An earlier analysis of a few hundred of the donors reported around 280 Gb of sequence data and around 110 million unique TCR beta sequences obtained from approximately 180 million T cells. Using immunosequencing, the study profiled T cell repertoires from 666 subjects and related those repertoires to cytomegalovirus serostatus. Roughly five DR-DQ haplotypes were treated as single units for association and clustering because of strong linkage in the cohort. A later genetic analysis took genome-wide SNP genotypes for about three fifths of the 666 donors and used that subset as a discovery cohort. The genetic ancestry cluster associated with self-reported Caucasian donors included 81% of the roughly 400 genotyped donors. Typing coverage differed by locus: A, B, C, DRB1 and DQB1 were typed in roughly 620-640 donors, DQA1 in about 500, DPA1 in nearly 610, and DPB1 in 450 to 490. To study patterns of TCR occurrence, a later analysis re-analyzed previously published TCR beta repertoires from hundreds of donors and added high-resolution HLA genotyping. The study aimed to test whether cataloging public T cell receptors could reveal signatures of past pathogen exposure. All discovery cohort repertoires had been generated using a single sequencing platform. Rather than using new phenotypic data, the later analysis identified candidate immune exposures from TCR beta sequences and from how often those sequences occurred across donors. Class I and class II HLA loci were covered by the typing at four-digit resolution. A separate validation cohort of roughly 130 different subjects was used in addition to the approximately 700-subject first cohort. An early release that covered several hundred HLA-typed donors contained 250 to 350 gigabases of sequencing data and tens of millions of unique TCR sequences. Donor age, sex, ethnicity and CMV serostatus were collected together with the repertoire data. To decide whether each TCR beta V gene segment behaved as functional or pseudogenic, an earlier analysis of approximately 600 of the donors relied on high-throughput TCR beta sequencing. The study combined high-throughput TCR immunosequencing, statistical association of individual TCRs with disease status, and machine learning to predict cytomegalovirus infection status. Across 398 genotyped donors of the cohort, an average of about 240,000 unique TCR beta nucleotide sequences per donor were sequenced, and roughly 20% of those sequences were non-productive. Overall results and qualifications from the work: A later genetic analysis reported fewer N-insertions in productive TCRs among donors in an Asian-associated ancestry cluster than the roughly 700-donor mean. A further reported finding was that TCR beta sequences accurately predicted the HLA-A and HLA-B alleles for most subjects in the first cohort. The classifier was reported to diagnose cytomegalovirus status with high specificity and sensitivity in both the original cohort and the validation cohort. When HLA alleles, especially DR and DQ, strongly co-occurred, TCR associations were difficult to assign to individual alleles. In a later analysis, the rate of TCR association differed among HLA loci, with DRB1 alleles having the most associated TCRs and HLA-C alleles having the fewest. Correlated functional status among segregating V segments might reflect linkage disequilibrium, but an unknown experimental factor could not be ruled out. A cluster of highly shared sequence variants was judged likely to represent a technical artifact of the sequencing pipeline. Roughly 17 rarely observed V segments, including chromosome 9 orphons, were excluded from the earlier analysis of approximately 500 of the donors because counts were too low. Immune exposure information for the cohort was limited to CMV serostatus. A later analysis associated about 17,000 TCR beta sequences with specific HLA alleles at a false discovery rate of 0.05. A few of the identified cytomegalovirus-associated TCR beta chains were confirmed in vitro to be specific for cytomegalovirus antigens. Several of the top co-occurrence clusters appeared to be linked to parvovirus B19, influenza, CMV and Epstein-Barr virus, according to a later analysis. In a later analysis, HLA-associated TCR beta chains showed more clonal expansion and lower generation probabilities than non-associated chains that were equally common. An earlier analysis of approximately 530 of the donors showed that most TCR beta V segments appeared in productive rearrangements either about 90% or about 30% of the time, which broadly matched IMGT annotations. It was suggested by the authors that the approach could potentially be generalized to other disease states and immunological phenotypes. Because HLA typing was unavailable for some donors at each locus, only the typed subset was used in association tests. Sequencing depth was assumed to be roughly uniform across donors in the presence/absence analyses, though that assumption may not hold. The 87-base-pair reads could not distinguish some IMGT-functional V segments, including TRBV6-2 and TRBV6-3, so those segments were excluded. This cohort had only TCR beta chains sequenced, and the lack of alpha or paired-chain data limited which features could be detected. Most CMV-associated TCR beta chains appeared to be HLA-restricted in a later analysis, and the HLA associations seemed to be driven largely by CMV exposure. A later genetic analysis associated a missense DCLRE1C variant with V-gene and J-gene trimming of TCR beta chains, and an independent cohort replicated the association. Across donors, most TCR sequences were observed very rarely, whereas some public TCRs were present in many individuals. In the study, some 180 TCR beta chains were listed as associated with cytomegalovirus.

The CDR3, cysteine through phenylalanine, is 13 amino acids long. The only DNA kept is the CDR3, 39 bases in frame from the first base. The germline V gene (reference sequence) provides CDR1 SGHKS and CDR2 YYEKEE. The V end loses 4 bases and the J end loses 4 bases, and a stretch of 11 bases separates them. The cohort was made up of approximately 670 healthy bone marrow donors. All cohort members were sampled while nominally healthy, although unrecorded immune exposures were likely present. The donor tested CMV seronegative and was one of the 352 seronegative cohort members. Each donor provided a peripheral blood sample, and peripheral blood mononuclear cells were used for TCR beta sequencing. Genomic DNA was extracted from the blood cell samples with the Qiagen DNeasy Blood Extraction Kit. About this clone itself: Which antigen it targets is not known. Per-base quality was not reported, and no clone a single base away is much larger than it.

Library method: the immunoSEQ multiplex PCR assay. A mixture of 60 forward primers for TCR Vbeta segments and 13 reverse primers for TCR Jbeta segments was used in the multiplex PCR. Amplification of the CDR3 region of rearranged TCR beta genes was performed with a multiplex PCR assay on genomic DNA. The Illumina HiSeq System was used to sequence the amplified TCR beta libraries as 87-base-pair reads. The authors processed their data as follows. A later analysis counted about 76 million unique TCR beta chains across the roughly 700 repertoires, and some 11 million of these chains were shared by at least two donors. A nearest-neighbor algorithm error-corrected the raw reads and collapsed the reads into unique sequences, merging closely related sequences to remove PCR and sequencing errors. V, D and J gene segments were assigned by aligning CDR3 sequences to IMGT reference sequences. For a sequence to be retained, at least a six-nucleotide match to both a V gene segment and a J gene segment was required. Rearrangements were classified as productive when the CDR3 lacked stop codons and remained in frame with V and J, and all other rearrangements were classified as non-productive. Following IMGT convention, CDR3 was defined as the stretch from the second conserved V-encoded cysteine up to the conserved J-encoded phenylalanine. The earlier analysis of about 640 of the donors excluded any sequence lacking an unambiguous match to a single V gene segment. In an earlier analysis of approximately 560 of the donors, a V segment was called functional when productive rearrangements were above 56.7%, and segregating when the standard deviation between donors exceeded 5%. A statistical classification framework was built for diagnosing cytomegalovirus status from the catalog of TCR beta chain sequences. In a later analysis, TCR nucleotide sequences were compared against IMGT/GENE-DB human TR gene sequences so that V and J genes could be assigned. A later analysis assigned CDR3 sequences and most-parsimonious VDJ recombination scenarios with the TCRdist pipeline. In a later analysis, each TCR beta chain was defined by its CDR3 amino acid sequence together with its V-gene family, and reads lacking a unique V-gene family were excluded. To address suspected cross-contamination and a sequencing artifact, a later analysis removed 550 to 750 highly shared, low-generation-probability nucleotide sequences. In a later analysis, a clonal expansion index was calculated for each public chain from normalized within-repertoire ranks of inferred template counts. In a later analysis, generation probabilities were computed using a VDJ recombination model fitted to out-of-frame rearrangements, and the results were checked against IGoR. In a later analysis, TCR-TCR, TCR-HLA and TCR-CMV co-occurrence was scored with hypergeometric tests, and a repertoire-size bias correction was applied to TCR pairs. A later analysis estimated false discovery rates by permuting HLA or CMV assignments 20 times. In a later analysis, co-occurring TCRs were grouped using DBSCAN, with TCRdist sequence similarity added in when clustering inside HLA-allele-positive subsets. Co-occurrence clustering excluded repertoires with fewer than 30,000 or more than 120,000 public chains, plus five with anomalous nucleotide sharing. TCRdb provides this immuneACCESS table in a form limited to in-frame rearrangements. Some clones are lacking; in checked studies, under half of them reflect an unresolved V gene, and why the rest are absent is not known. D and trimming were read from the DNA, whereas the V and J calls and clone size are those reported in that table. The sample table records roughly 56,000 clones; about 90% of these occur just once. The biggest ten clones account for 1.4% of the sample.

The rearranged segments are TRBV5-5 and TRBJ1-2; no D segment can be confidently identified. The source is a man between 18 and 29 years old in good health and CMV-seronegative. Sequenced sample: PBMCs. In nucleotides, the sequence is TGTGCCAGCAGCCCCCCGTTTGTCTATGGCTACACCTTC. This sequence encodes CASSPPFVYGYTF.